One T cell receptor (beta chain) is described in this entry. Its antigen is unidentified. Positively selected for CCR7, the CD45RO-negative cells used as naive CD8 cells excluded terminally differentiated effector memory CD45RA+ cells. None of the donors, who were healthy HIV-negative adults, had recently had acute infections or vaccinations. Assay: immunoSEQ multiplex PCR; the TCRdb copy retains only in-frame clones and omits some. The table lists some 2.1 million clones, about 94% of them singletons. The data belong to a study of shared clonotypes between healthy human individuals. The CDR3 is 15 residues long. The V gene's germline CDR1 is MNHEY and CDR2 SVGAGI. V shed 7 bases and J shed 0 bases, with 13 bases lying between them. General study results and limits: Clonotype sharing among donors was expected to depend on sequencing depth. Limited genetic and exposure-history diversity came from having few donors. Sharing across four donors was highest in naive CD4 (approximately 5%) and lowest in memory CD8 (roughly 0.4%).

This sequence originates from a man aged 18 to 35 in good health. Sequencing was done on a sample of naive CD8+ T cells sorted from blood. The J gene is TRBJ2-1, the V gene TRBV6-5, with a possible D match to TRBD1 (5 bases). CDR3 protein: CASTKGQYSYNEQFF. The CDR3 DNA reads as TGTGCCAGCACTAAGGGGCAGTACTCCTACAATGAGCAGTTCTTC.